Here is one T cell receptor beta chain with its context. The data were obtained in a study of blood T cell repertoires in COVID-19. Study-level information: Samples of COVID-19 (acute and convalescent) were obtained from the United States, Italy and Spain. Sample material is recorded as cDNA or gDNA derived from T cells, B-cell-depleted T cells, or PBMCs.

In the authors' workflow: Researchers report that nucleated cell counts were estimated from reference gene primer amplification. Some clones are missing from TCRdb's copy, which holds only in-frame ones; the method was immunoSEQ multiplex PCR. That table is the source of V, J and clone size, and D and trimming were worked out from the DNA. Of tens of thousands of clones listed, roughly 90% were seen once; the top ten hold over 10%. This CDR3 spans 14 amino acids. The germline V gene has CDR1 MNHEY and CDR2 SMNVEV (reference sequence). V lost 5 bases and J 1 base, leaving 11 bases between the germline ends.

This clonotype was sampled from an elderly man with acute or convalescent COVID-19. This rearrangement joins TRBV27 to TRBJ1-1; D is possibly TRBD1 (5 bases). What was sequenced was peripheral blood. The CDR3 DNA reads as TGTGCCAGCAGTCCCCAGGGTGCGAACACTGAAGCTTTCTTT. Its translation: CASSPQGANTEAFF.